This T cell receptor (beta chain) was sequenced for a study of response to subunit inactivated influenza vaccine. Study-level results: Authors suggested each seasonal influenza vaccination recruits few new T cells.

This clonotype was seen a handful of times. Its antigen is unknown. TCRdb independently ran MiXCR on the RT-PCR reads; one entry per CDR3 protein. The sample shows over 400,000 distinct CDR3 sequences, around 13% of them seen only once. Between the trimmed V and J ends, which lost 6 bases and 1 base, there was a span of 13 bases. The CDR3 has 14 amino acids. In germline, CDR1 is MNHNS, CDR2 SASEGT. The source material was PBMCs from blood, sampled 40 to 50 days after vaccination. The source is a middle-aged man who received an inactivated influenza vaccine. This chain uses TRBV6-1 with TRBJ2-7; D is uncertain. The CDR3 reads CASSPSPNSYEQYF. Here the CDR3 DNA reads TGTGCCAGCAGCCCCTCACCAAATTCCTACGAGCAGTACTTC.